This T cell receptor (beta chain) was documented in a study of cytomegalovirus exposure and HLA in healthy donors. Generated by immunoSEQ multiplex PCR, the TCRdb table keeps only in-frame clones and is missing some. The sample has some 140,000 clones; roughly 81% are singletons. Details on this clone: Antigen specificity is unknown.

The donors were members of the validation cohort, which comprised about 120 subjects and was separate from the first cohort of about 700 subjects. The CDR3 sequence is 13 residues long. Looked up from germline, CDR1 is SGDLS and CDR2 is YYNGEE. The ends were cut back, 0 bases at V and 8 bases at J, with 6 bases in the middle. Findings and caveats of the study: One later analysis, an examination of the roughly 130 validation repertoires, found that first-cohort TCR clusters tended to co-occur in them. Rare sequences made up most TCRs, while some public TCRs were found in many donors. The study put 150 to 200 TCR beta chains on its list as cytomegalovirus-associated.

V usage is TRBV9 and J usage is TRBJ1-6; D ambiguous. The sequence derives from a woman aged 30 to 39 in good health and CMV-seronegative. Sequencing was carried out using PBMCs. This chain's CDR3 is CASSVGRDSPLHF. The CDR3 coding sequence is TGTGCCAGCAGCGTAGGGCGGGATTCACCCCTCCACTTT.